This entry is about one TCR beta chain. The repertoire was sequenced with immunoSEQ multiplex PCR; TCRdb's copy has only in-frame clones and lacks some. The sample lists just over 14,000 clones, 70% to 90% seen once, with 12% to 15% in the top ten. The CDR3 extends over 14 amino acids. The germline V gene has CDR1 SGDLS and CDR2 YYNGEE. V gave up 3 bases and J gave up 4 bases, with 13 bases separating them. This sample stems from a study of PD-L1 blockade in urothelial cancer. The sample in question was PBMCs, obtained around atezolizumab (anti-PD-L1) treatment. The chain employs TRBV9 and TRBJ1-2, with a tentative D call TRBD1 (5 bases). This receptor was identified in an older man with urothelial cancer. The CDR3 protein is CASSDRNRPYGYTF. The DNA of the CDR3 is TGTGCCAGCAGCGACCGGAACAGGCCCTATGGCTACACCTTC.